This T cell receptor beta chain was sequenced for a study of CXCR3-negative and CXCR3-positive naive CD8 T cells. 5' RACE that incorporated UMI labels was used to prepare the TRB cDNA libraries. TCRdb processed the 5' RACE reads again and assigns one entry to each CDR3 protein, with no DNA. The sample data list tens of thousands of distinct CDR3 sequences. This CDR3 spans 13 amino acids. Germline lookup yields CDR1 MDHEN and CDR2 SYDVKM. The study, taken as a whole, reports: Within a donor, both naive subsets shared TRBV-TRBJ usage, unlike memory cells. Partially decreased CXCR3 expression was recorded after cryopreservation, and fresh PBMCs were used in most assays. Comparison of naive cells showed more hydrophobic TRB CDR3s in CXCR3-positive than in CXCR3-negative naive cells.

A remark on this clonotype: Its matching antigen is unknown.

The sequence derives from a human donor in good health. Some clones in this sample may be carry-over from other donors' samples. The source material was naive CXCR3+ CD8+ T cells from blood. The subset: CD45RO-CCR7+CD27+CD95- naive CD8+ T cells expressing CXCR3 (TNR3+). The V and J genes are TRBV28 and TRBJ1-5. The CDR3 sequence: CASSFTPNQPQHF.